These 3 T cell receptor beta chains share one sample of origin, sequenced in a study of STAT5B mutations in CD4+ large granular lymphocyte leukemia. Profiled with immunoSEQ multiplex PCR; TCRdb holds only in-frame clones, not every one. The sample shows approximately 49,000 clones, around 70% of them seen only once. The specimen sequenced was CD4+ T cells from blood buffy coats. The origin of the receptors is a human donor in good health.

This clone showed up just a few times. CDR3 coding DNA: TGTGCCAGCTCACAGGACACGGGGGCGCGCACTGAAGCTTTCTTT. Translation: CASSQDTGARTEAFF. This sequence joins TRBV18 and TRBJ1-1; maybe TRBD1 (6 bases). The CDR3 is 15 amino acids. Trimming took off 4 bases at V and 4 bases at J, with 16 bases between the two ends. Germline CDR1 and CDR2: KGHSH and LQKENI.

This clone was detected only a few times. The CDR3 sequence: CAIQGRSTEAFF. CDR3 sequence (DNA): TGTGCCATACAGGGTAGAAGCACTGAAGCTTTCTTT. V usage is TRBV10-3 and J usage is TRBJ1-1, with TRBD1 as a possible D gene (6 bases). The CDR3 is made up of 12 amino acids. In germline, CDR1 is ENHRY, CDR2 SYGVKD. Trimming stripped 9 bases from V and 4 bases from J, with 12 bases between.

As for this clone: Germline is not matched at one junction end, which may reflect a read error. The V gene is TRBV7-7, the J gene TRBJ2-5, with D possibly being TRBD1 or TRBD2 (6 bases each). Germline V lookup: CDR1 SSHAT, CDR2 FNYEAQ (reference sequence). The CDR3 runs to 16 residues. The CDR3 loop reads CASSLGGISFQETQYF. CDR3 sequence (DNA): TGTGCTAGCAGCTTAGGGGGGATATCTTTCCAAGAGACCCAGTACTTC.